This T cell receptor (beta chain) is drawn from a study of T cell responses to AZD1222 COVID-19 vaccine. Some clones are missing from TCRdb's copy, which holds only in-frame ones; the method was immunoSEQ multiplex PCR. Of approximately 89,000 clones listed, about nine tenths are singletons. Overall study results and limits: No day 14 peak samples; only post-peak repertoires were characterized. In a largely white British group with more females than males, clonal diversity was possibly underestimated.

The CDR3 runs 13 residues. V lost 4 bases to trimming and J lost 1 base, with 4 bases between them. Germline assignment: CDR1 KGHSH and CDR2 LQKENI. On this clone itself: The antigen remains unidentified.

The TCR comes from an adult who received the AZD1222 COVID-19 vaccine. Sample: peripheral blood, taken 28 days after the second AZD1222 dose. The chain recombines TRBV18 with TRBJ2-2; no firm D call. CDR3 protein: CASSQMNTGELFF. CDR3 sequence (DNA): TGTGCCAGCTCACAGATGAACACCGGGGAGCTGTTTTTT.